The present T cell receptor (beta chain) was sequenced within a study of cytomegalovirus exposure and HLA in healthy donors. Primers for the PCR totalled 60 Vbeta and 13 Jbeta. The data were produced by immunoSEQ multiplex PCR, yet TCRdb's version contains in-frame clones alone and is incomplete. The data show 200,000 or so clones, about four fifths seen once. A single count supports this clone. Its antigen is currently unknown. Findings of the study overall: Judged likely to be a sequencing artifact was a cluster of highly shared sequence variants.

CDR3 size: 14 residues. Germline loops: CDR1 KGHSH, CDR2 LQKENI. V was trimmed by 3 bases and J by 7 bases, leaving 12 bases between them. The chain employs TRBV18 and TRBJ1-4; TRBD1 might be the D (6 bases). The clonotype originates from a woman in her thirties in good health and CMV-seropositive. Sequencing was performed on PBMCs. CDR3 DNA sequence: TGTGCCAGCTCACCTCAAAACAGGGTTGAAAAACTGTTTTTT. This codes for CASSPQNRVEKLFF.